This paragraph covers one T cell receptor (beta chain) sequence. Its antigen remains unidentified. V dropped 3 bases and J dropped 2 bases, with 17 bases sitting between them. Germline CDR1 and CDR2: MGHRA and YSYEKL. The CDR3 runs 16 residues. Using immunoSEQ multiplex PCR, the repertoire was profiled, and TCRdb retains in-frame clones only, with some absent. The top ten clones hold around 15% of a sample with roughly 5,400 clones, roughly 66% of them seen once. The sample is drawn from a study of tumor-infiltrating lymphocytes in localized non-small cell lung cancer. Study-level points and caveats: Compared with uninvolved lung, tumors showed higher T cell infiltration by TCRbeta sequencing.

The J gene is TRBJ2-7, the V gene TRBV4-1, with D perhaps TRBD1 (6 bases). The origin of this receptor is a human donor with non-small cell lung cancer. The sequenced sample was uninvolved lung tissue not adjacent to the tumor. CDR3 region: CASSQGANRETYEQYF. The CDR3 nucleotides are TGCGCCAGCAGCCAGGGGGCGAACAGGGAAACCTACGAGCAGTACTTC.